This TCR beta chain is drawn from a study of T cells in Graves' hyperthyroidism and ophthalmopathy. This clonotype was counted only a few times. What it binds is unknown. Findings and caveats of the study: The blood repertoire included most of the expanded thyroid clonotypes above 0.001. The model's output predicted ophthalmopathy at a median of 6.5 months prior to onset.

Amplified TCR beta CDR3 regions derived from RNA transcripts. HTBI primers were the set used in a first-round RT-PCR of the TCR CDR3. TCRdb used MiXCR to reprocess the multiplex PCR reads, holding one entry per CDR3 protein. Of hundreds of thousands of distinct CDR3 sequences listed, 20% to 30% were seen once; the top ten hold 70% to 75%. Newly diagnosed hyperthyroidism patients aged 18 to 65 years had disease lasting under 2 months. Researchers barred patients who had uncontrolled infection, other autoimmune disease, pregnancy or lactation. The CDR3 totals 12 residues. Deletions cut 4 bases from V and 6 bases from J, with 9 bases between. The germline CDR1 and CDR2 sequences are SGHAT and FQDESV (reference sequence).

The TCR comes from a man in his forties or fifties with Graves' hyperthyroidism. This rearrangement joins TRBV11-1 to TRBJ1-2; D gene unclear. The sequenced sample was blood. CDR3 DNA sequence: TGTGCCAGCAGCTCCGAAGGAAATGGCTACACCTTC. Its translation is CASSSEGNGYTF.